These T cell receptor beta chains were read from a single sample in a study of blood T cells in healthy people across ages. TCRdb re-called the 5' RACE reads through MiXCR, storing one row per CDR3 protein. The table shows about 1.8 million distinct CDR3 sequences, with less than 50% occurring only once. Sequenced sample: blood. These receptors originate from a woman between 40 and 50 years old in good health. Both conserved end residues are trimmed from each CDR3.

>TRBV6-6|-
ASSDPGQGETQY
>TRBV12-3/TRBV12-4|TRBJ2-1
ASRGTGNNEQF
>TRBV4-3|TRBJ1-2
ASSQDRDRVYGYT
>TRBV28|TRBJ2-7
ASSTILGYEQY
>TRBV6-5|TRBJ2-7
ASSYSMTSYEQY
>TRBV29-1|TRBJ2-3
SVDSKSTGTQY
>TRBV10-3|TRBJ2-4
AISDSGEGKNIQY
>TRBV15|TRBJ2-1
ATSRGTGVEQF
>TRBV6-1|TRBJ2-7
ASSEGISFSYEQY
>TRBV20-1|TRBJ2-3
SARTGDTRY
>TRBV11-2|TRBJ2-5
ASRPGLVEQGYQETQY
>TRBV12-3/TRBV12-4|TRBJ2-5
ASSLSSGGETQY
>TRBV6-1|TRBJ2-3
ASSSRPGRLTDTQY
>TRBV9|TRBJ2-5
ACSSPGVAVQETQY
>TRBV5-1|TRBJ2-7
ASSRRLADEQY
>TRBV24-1|TRBJ2-3
ATSDWASGGAADTQY
>TRBV7-2|TRBJ2-3
ASTFPVADTQY
>TRBV7-2|TRBJ1-2
ASSQPEGGRYGYT
>TRBV6-6|TRBJ2-3
ASSYSSLDNTDTQY
>TRBV3-1|TRBJ2-1
ASSQDGGVYNEQF
>TRBV27|TRBJ1-6
ASSSPRDRRTLH
>TRBV20-1|TRBJ1-1
SAGRGAATEAF
>TRBV2|TRBJ2-3
ASSETWADTQY
>TRBV28|TRBJ2-3
ASSSHTGRDTDTQY
>TRBV9|TRBJ2-1
ASTSGAEQF
>TRBV6-1|TRBJ1-2
ASSADRGSPYT
>TRBV2|TRBJ2-3
ASKGTGTSPDTQY
>TRBV7-2|-
ASCLERLDEQY
>TRBV15|TRBJ2-5
ATSKRFGTSGQETQY
>TRBV13|-
ASSHGTRGETQY
>TRBV28|TRBJ2-7
ASGITGGSSYEQY
>TRBV11-2|TRBJ2-2
ASSTTPGLMNTGELF
>TRBV10-3|TRBJ2-7
AISASPGTLSYEQY
>TRBV7-2|TRBJ2-3
ASSLWGQSIDTQY
>TRBV6-5|TRBJ2-1
ASSYGGQPNNEQF
>TRBV7-2|TRBJ2-5
ASSLQSLGKRETQY
>TRBV4-3|TRBJ1-2
ASSQEFATGLLGYT
>TRBV5-1|TRBJ2-1
ASSKGLAGGPVHNEQF
>TRBV9|-
ASSVGLAGDGETQY
>TRBV4-2|TRBJ1-6
ASSQDQTGAGSPLH
>TRBV9|TRBJ2-1
ASSRPGGAYNEQF